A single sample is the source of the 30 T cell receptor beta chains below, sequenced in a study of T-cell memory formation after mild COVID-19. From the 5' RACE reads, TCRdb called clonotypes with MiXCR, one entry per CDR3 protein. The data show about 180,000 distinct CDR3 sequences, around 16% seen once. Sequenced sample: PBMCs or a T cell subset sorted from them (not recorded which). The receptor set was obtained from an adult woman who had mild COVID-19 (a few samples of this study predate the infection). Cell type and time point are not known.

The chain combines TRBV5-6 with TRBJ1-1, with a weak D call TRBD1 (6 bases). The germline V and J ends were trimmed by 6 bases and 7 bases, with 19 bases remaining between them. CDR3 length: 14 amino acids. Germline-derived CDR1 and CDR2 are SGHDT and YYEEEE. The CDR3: CASTLWGQRREAFF. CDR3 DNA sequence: TGTGCCAGCACCCTATGGGGGCAGCGTCGTGAAGCTTTCTTT.

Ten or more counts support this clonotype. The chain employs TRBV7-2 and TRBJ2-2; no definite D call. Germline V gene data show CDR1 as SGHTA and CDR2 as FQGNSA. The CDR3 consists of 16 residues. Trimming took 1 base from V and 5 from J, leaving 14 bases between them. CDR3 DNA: TGTGCCAGCAGCTTAGGACTTCTCGCTCGGACCGGGGAGCTGTTTTTT. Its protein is CASSLGLLARTGELFF.

The CDR3: CASNSQGNTEAFF. The CDR3 region has the DNA TGTGCCAGCAACTCCCAGGGTAACACTGAAGCTTTCTTT. The genes are TRBV27 and TRBJ1-1; D is perhaps TRBD1 (5 bases). Trimming removed 7 bases at V and 2 bases at J, with 11 bases between. Germline V gives CDR1 MNHEY, CDR2 SMNVEV (reference sequence). CDR3 length equals 13 residues.

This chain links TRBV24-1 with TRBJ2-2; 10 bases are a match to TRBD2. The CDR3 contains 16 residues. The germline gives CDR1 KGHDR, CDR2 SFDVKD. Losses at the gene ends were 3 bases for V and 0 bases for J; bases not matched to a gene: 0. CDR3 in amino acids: CATSDTSGTNTGELFF. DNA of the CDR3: TGTGCCACCAGTGATACTAGCGGGACGAACACCGGGGAGCTGTTTTTT.

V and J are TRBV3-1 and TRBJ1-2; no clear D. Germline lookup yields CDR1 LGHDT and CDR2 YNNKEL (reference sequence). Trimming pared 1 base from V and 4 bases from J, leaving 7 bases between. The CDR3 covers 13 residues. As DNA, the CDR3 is TGTGCCAGCAGCCAAGTAGGGCTCTATGGCTACACCTTC. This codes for CASSQVGLYGYTF. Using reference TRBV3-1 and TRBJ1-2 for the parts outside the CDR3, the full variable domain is DTAVSQTPKYLVTQMGNDKSIKCEQNLGHDTMYWYKQDSKKFLKIMFSYNNKELIINETVPNRFSPKSPDKAHLNLHINSLELGDSAVYFCASSQVGLYGYTFGSGTRLTVV.

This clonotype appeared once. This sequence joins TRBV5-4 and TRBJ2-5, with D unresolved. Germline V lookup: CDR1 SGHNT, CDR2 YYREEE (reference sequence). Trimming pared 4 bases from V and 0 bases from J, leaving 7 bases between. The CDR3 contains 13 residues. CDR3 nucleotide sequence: TGTGCCAGCAGCCAACACGACCAAGAGACCCAGTACTTC. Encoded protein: CASSQHDQETQYF.

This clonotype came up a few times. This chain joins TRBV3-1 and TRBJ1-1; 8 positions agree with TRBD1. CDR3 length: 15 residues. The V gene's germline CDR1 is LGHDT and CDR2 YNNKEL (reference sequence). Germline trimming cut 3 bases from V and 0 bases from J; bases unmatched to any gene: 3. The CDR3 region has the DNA TGTGCCAGCAGCCAGCAGGGGGCTATGAACACTGAAGCTTTCTTT. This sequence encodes CASSQQGAMNTEAFF.

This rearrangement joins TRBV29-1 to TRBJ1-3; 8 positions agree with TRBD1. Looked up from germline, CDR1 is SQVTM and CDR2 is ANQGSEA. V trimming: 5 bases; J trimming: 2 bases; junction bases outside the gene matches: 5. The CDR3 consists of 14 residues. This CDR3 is CSVWDRNTGNTIYF. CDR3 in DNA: TGCAGCGTTTGGGACAGGAACACTGGAAACACCATATATTTT.

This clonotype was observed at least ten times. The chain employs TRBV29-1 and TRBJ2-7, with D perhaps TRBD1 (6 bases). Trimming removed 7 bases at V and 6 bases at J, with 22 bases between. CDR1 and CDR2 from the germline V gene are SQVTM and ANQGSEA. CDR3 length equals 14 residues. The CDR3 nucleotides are TGCAGCGCATGGGACACTCCGGGTTTCTCCGAGCAGTACTTC. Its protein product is CSAWDTPGFSEQYF.

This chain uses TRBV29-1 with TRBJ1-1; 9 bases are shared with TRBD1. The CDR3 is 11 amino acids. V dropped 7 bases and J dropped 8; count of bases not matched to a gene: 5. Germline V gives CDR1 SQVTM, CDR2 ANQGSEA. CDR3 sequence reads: CSAYRGQEAFF. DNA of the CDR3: TGCAGCGCATACAGGGGGCAGGAAGCTTTCTTT.

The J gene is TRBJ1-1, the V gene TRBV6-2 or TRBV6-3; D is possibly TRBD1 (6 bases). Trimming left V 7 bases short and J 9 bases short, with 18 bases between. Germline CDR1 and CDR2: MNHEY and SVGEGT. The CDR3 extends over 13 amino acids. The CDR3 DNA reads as TGTGCCAGCACCAAGGTCCGGGACAACCAAGCTTTCTTT. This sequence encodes CASTKVRDNQAFF.

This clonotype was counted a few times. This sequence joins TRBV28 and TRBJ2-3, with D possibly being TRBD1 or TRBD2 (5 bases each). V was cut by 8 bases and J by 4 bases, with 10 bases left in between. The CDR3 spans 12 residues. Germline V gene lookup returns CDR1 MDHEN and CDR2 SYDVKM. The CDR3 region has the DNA TGTGCCAGCCACGGGACCCCAGATACGCAGTATTTT. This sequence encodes CASHGTPDTQYF.

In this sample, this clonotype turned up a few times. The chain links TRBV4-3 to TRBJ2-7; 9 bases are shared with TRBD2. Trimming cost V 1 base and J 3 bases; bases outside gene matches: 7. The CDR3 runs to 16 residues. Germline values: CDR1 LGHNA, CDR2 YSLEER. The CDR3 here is CASSQGGSGGLYEQYF. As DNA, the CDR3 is TGCGCCAGCAGCCAAGGGGGTAGCGGGGGACTCTACGAGCAGTACTTC.

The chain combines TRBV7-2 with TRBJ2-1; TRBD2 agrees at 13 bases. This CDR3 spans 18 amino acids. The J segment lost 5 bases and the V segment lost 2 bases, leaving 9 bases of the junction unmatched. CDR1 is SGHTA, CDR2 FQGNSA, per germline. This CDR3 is CASSLSAPGLAGDNEQFF. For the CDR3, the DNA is TGTGCCAGCAGCTTATCGGCCCCAGGACTAGCGGGAGACAATGAGCAGTTCTTC.

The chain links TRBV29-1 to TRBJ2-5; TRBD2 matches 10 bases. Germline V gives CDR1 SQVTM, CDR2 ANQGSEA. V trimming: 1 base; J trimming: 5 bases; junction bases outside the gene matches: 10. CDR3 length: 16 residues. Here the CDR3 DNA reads TGCAGCGTTGAAGGCCCTAGCGGGAGAGGTAGGGAGACCCAGTACTTC. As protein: CSVEGPSGRGRETQYF.

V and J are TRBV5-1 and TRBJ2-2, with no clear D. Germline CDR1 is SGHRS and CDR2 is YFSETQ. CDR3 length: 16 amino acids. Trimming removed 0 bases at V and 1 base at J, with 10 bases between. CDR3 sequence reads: CASSLVPGLNTGELFF. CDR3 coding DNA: TGCGCCAGCAGCTTGGTTCCAGGTTTGAACACCGGGGAGCTGTTTTTT.

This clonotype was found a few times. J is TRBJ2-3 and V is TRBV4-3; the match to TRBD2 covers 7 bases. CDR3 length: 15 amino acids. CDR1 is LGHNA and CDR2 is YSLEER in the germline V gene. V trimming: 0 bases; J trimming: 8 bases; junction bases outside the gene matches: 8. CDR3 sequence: CASSQDPVTGGTQYF. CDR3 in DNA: TGCGCCAGCAGCCAAGATCCGGTCACGGGGGGTACGCAGTATTTT.

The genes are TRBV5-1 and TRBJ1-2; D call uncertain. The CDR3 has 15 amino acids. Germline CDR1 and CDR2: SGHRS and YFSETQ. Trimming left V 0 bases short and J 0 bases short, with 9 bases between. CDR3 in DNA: TGCGCCAGCAGCTTGGGTAGGGAGTCTAACTATGGCTACACCTTC. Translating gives CASSLGRESNYGYTF.

CDR3 in DNA: TGTGCCAGCAGTCTTCTTATATCAAATGAGCAGTTCTTC. Residues: CASSLLISNEQFF. The chain links TRBV7-3 to TRBJ2-1, with no clear D. The V gene lost 6 bases and the J gene lost 7 bases, with 13 bases spanning the gap. Germline-derived CDR1 and CDR2 are SGHTA and FQGTGA. This CDR3 has 13 residues. The complete variable domain, with remaining parts taken from reference TRBV7-3 and TRBJ2-1, reads GAGVSQTPSNKVTEKGKYVELRCDPISGHTALYWYRQSLGQGPEFLIYFQGTGAADDSGLPNDRFFAVRPEGSVSTLKIQRTERGDSAVYLCASSLLISNEQFFGPGTRLTVL.

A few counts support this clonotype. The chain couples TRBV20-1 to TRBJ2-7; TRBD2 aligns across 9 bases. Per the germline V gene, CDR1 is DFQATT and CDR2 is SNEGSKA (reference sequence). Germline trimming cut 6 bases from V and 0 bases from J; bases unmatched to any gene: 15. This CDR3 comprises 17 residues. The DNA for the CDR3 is TGCAGTGCCACCGGGAGCGGGGGGTTATTGAGCTCCTACGAGCAGTACTTC. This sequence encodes CSATGSGGLLSSYEQYF.

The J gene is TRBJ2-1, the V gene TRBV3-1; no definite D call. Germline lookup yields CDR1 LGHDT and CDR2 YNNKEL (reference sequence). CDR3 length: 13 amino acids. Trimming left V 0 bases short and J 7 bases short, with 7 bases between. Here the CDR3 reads CASSQESWNEQFF. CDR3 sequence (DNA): TGTGCCAGCAGCCAAGAGTCCTGGAATGAGCAGTTCTTC.

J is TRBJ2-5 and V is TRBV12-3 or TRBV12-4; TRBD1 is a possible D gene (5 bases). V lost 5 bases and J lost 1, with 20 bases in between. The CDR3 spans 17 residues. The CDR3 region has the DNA TGTGCCAGCAGTCCCGGTTGGAAAAATAGGGGCCAAGAGACCCAGTACTTC. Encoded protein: CASSPGWKNRGQETQYF.

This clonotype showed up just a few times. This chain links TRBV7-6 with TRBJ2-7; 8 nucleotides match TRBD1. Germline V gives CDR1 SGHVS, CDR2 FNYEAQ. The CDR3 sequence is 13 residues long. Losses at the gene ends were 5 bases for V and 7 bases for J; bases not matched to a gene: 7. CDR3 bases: TGTGCCAGCAGCCGAGGACAGGGTCTAGAGCAGTACTTC. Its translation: CASSRGQGLEQYF.

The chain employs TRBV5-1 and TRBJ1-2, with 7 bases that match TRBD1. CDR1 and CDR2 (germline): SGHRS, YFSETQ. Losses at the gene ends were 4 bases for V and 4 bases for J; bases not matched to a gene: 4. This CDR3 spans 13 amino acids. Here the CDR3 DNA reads TGCGCCAGCAGCACGGACAGGATCTATGGCTACACCTTC. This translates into CASSTDRIYGYTF.

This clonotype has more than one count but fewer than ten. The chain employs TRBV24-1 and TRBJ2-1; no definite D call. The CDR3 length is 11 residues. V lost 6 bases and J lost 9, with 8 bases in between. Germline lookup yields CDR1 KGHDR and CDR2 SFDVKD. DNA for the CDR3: TGTGCCACCAGTTTAGGGCGTGAGCAGTTCTTC. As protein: CATSLGREQFF.

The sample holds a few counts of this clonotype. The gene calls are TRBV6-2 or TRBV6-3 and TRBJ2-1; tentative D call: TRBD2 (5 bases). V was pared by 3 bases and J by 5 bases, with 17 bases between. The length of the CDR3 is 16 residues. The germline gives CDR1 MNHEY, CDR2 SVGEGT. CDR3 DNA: TGTGCCAGCAGTTATAGGAGCGGAGTCCTAGACAATGAGCAGTTCTTC. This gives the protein CASSYRSGVLDNEQFF.

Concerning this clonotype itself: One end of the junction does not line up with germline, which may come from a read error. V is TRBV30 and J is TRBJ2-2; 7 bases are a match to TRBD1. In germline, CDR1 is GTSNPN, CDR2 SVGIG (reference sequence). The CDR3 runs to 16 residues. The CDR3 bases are TGTGCCTGGAGTAGGGGGCTGGTGGCGAACACCGGGGAGATGTTTTTT. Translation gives CAWSRGLVANTGEMFF.

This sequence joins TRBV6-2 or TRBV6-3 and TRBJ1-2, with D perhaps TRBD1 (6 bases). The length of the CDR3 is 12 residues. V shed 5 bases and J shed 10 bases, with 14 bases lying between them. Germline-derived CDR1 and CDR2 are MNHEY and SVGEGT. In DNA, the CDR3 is TGTGCCAGCAGTCCCGGGACATTCTCCTACACCTTC. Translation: CASSPGTFSYTF.

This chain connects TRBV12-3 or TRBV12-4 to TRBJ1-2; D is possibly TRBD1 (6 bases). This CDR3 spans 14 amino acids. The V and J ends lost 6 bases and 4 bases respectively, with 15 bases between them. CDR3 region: CASRSTGQPYGYTF. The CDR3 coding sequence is TGTGCCAGCAGATCAACGGGACAACCCTATGGCTACACCTTC.

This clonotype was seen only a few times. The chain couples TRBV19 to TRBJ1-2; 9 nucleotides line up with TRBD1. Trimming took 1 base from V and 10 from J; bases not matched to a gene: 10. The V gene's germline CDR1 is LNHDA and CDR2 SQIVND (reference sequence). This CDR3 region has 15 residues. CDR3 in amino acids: CASSIGTGGISYYTF. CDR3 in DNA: TGTGCCAGTAGTATAGGCACAGGGGGCATTAGTTACTACACCTTC. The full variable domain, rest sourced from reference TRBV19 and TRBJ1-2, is DGGITQSPKYLFRKEGQNVTLSCEQNLNHDAMYWYRQDPGQGLRLIYYSQIVNDFQKGDIAEGYSVSREKKESFPLTVTSAQKNPTAFYLCASSIGTGGISYYTFGSGTRLTVV.